This T cell receptor (beta chain) was found in a study of long-term antiretroviral therapy in people with HIV. V lost 9 bases and J lost 1, with 28 bases in between. There are 18 residues in the CDR3. Germline V lookup: CDR1 SEHNR, CDR2 FQNEAQ (reference sequence). Researchers ran immunoSEQ v3.0 at survey level. Clones were read by immunoSEQ multiplex PCR, and TCRdb kept only the in-frame ones, dropping some. Among nearly 20,000 clones, around three quarters were seen once, and the ten largest hold approximately 11%. The chain recombines TRBV7-9 with TRBJ2-7; perhaps D is TRBD1 or TRBD2 (5 bases each). Sequenced material: unsorted PBMCs, taken 0.2 years after starting antiretroviral therapy. This TCR was recovered from a middle-aged woman with HIV. CDR3 protein: CASRWDAPGRMGSYEQYF. The CDR3 region has the DNA TGTGCCAGTCGCTGGGACGCACCGGGGAGAATGGGGTCCTACGAGCAGTACTTC.